A single sample gave rise to the 5 T cell receptor beta chains below, sequenced in a study of shared clonotypes between healthy human individuals. Terminally differentiated effector memory CD45RA+ cells were left out of the naive CD8 fraction, which was CD45RO-negative and positively selected for CCR7. The table came from immunoSEQ multiplex PCR; TCRdb's copy has only in-frame clones and leaves some out. The sample comprises about 2 million clones, roughly 95% of which are singletons, and more than 0.95% rests with the top ten. Sequencing was performed on naive CD8+ T cells sorted from blood. The receptors derive from a young man in good health.

Note on this clone: Other nucleotide sequences in the sample specify the same CDR3. The chain joins TRBV4-3 to TRBJ2-7; TRBD2 aligns across 7 bases. This CDR3 comprises 14 residues. Germline V gives CDR1 LGHNA, CDR2 YSLEER. V gave up 1 base and J gave up 4 bases; unmatched junction bases: 4. The CDR3 is CASSQGAGDYEQYF. The DNA for the CDR3 is TGCGCCAGCAGCCAAGGGGCGGGGGATTACGAGCAGTACTTC.

The genes are TRBV28 and TRBJ2-2; 7 nucleotides align to TRBD1. CDR1 and CDR2 (germline): MDHEN, SYDVKM. The trim removed 6 bases at V and 1 base at J, leaving 8 bases unmatched. The CDR3 is 16 residues long. The CDR3 loop is CASSAGDSENTGELFF. In nucleotides, the CDR3 is TGTGCCAGCAGCGCCGGGGACAGTGAGAACACCGGGGAGCTGTTTTTT. Full variable domain (rest looked up from reference TRBV28 and TRBJ2-2): DVKVTQSSRYLVKRTGEKVFLECVQDMDHENMFWYRQDPGLGLRLIYFSYDVKMKEKGDIPEGYSVSREKKERFSLILESASTNQTSMYLCASSAGDSENTGELFFGEGSRLTVL.

This clone was seen just once. The chain is built from TRBV4-3 and TRBJ1-1; perhaps TRBD1 as D (5 bases). CDR3 length equals 16 residues. Trimming stripped 7 bases from V and 1 base from J, with 19 bases between. In germline, CDR1 is LGHNA, CDR2 YSLEER. The CDR3 sequence is CASNLGLGHGNTEAFF. The DNA for the CDR3 is TGCGCCAGCAACCTCGGGTTGGGGCATGGGAACACTGAAGCTTTCTTT.

The chain is built from TRBV4-3 and TRBJ1-6; maybe TRBD1 (5 bases). Trimming stripped 2 bases from V and 3 bases from J, with 11 bases between. The CDR3 extends over 16 amino acids. Germline-derived CDR1 and CDR2 are LGHNA and YSLEER. The CDR3 reads CASSQTQTDYNSPLHF. In DNA form, the CDR3 reads TGCGCCAGCAGCCAAACCCAGACAGACTATAATTCACCCCTCCACTTT.

A word on this clone: The same CDR3 can be traced to other DNA sequences in this sample. This rearrangement joins TRBV27 to TRBJ2-3; tentative D call: TRBD2 (7 bases). The CDR3 has 14 residues. The germline gives CDR1 MNHEY, CDR2 SMNVEV (reference sequence). V lost 3 bases and J 3 bases, leaving 10 bases between the germline ends. CDR3: CASSLGGPTDTQYF. In nucleotides, the CDR3 is TGTGCCAGCAGTTTGGGGGGGCCGACAGATACGCAGTATTTT.